The rows below give T cell receptor beta chains drawn from one sample of a study of cytomegalovirus exposure and HLA in healthy donors. Assay used: immunoSEQ multiplex PCR; TCRdb lists only in-frame clones, some missing. In the table there are hundreds of thousands of clones, 82% of which are singletons. Sequencing was done on a sample of PBMCs. These receptor sequences come from a man aged 40-49 years in good health and CMV-seropositive. CDR3s include the opening cysteine and the closing phenylalanine or tryptophan. A D gene is named only where the DNA matches it firmly. A clone size is listed for some rows: how often the clone was seen (once, few, many), or a class if it is expanded.

size | J | V | D | CDR3 | DNA
- | TRBJ2-5 | TRBV7-2 | TRBD2 | CASSLGLAGAGTQYF | TGTGCCAGCAGCTTGGGGCTAGCGGGAGCTGGGACCCAGTACTTC
- | TRBJ2-2 | TRBV25-1 | - | CASSEGGAHTGELFF | TGTGCCAGCAGTGAAGGTGGGGCCCACACCGGGGAGCTGTTTTTT
- | TRBJ1-5 | TRBV11-2 | - | CASSRTAPDQPQHF | TGTGCCAGCAGCAGGACAGCCCCAGATCAGCCCCAGCATTTT
few | TRBJ1-2 | TRBV27 | TRBD1 | CASSLSDRVGYTF | TGTGCCAGCAGTTTATCAGACAGGGTTGGCTACACCTTC
- | TRBJ2-3 | TRBV7-3 | TRBD1 | CASSPRQGATDTQYF | TGTGCCAGCAGCCCACGACAGGGAGCCACAGATACGCAGTATTTT
- | TRBJ1-5 | TRBV2 | TRBD1 | CASSGQGSNQPQHF | TGTGCCAGCTCGGGACAGGGCAGCAATCAGCCCCAGCATTTT
- | TRBJ1-2 | TRBV27 | - | CASSLSGTSIPLGGYTF | TGTGCCAGCAGTTTATCCGGGACATCGATCCCACTGGGAGGCTACACCTTC
- | TRBJ2-5 | TRBV11-2 | - | CASSLALGLRETQYF | TGTGCCAGCAGCTTAGCACTAGGGTTGAGGGAGACCCAGTACTTC
few | TRBJ2-1 | TRBV10-3 | - | CAISGSSGGLRNEQFF | TGTGCCATCAGTGGAAGCAGTGGGGGCCTACGAAATGAGCAGTTCTTC
- | TRBJ2-5 | TRBV25-1 | - | CASSELGGPGETQYF | TGTGCCAGCAGTGAATTGGGCGGGCCGGGAGAGACCCAGTACTTC
- | TRBJ2-5 | TRBV29-1 | TRBD1 | CSVPRGPRETQYF | TGCAGCGTACCCAGGGGGCCCCGGGAGACCCAGTACTTC
- | TRBJ1-1 | TRBV2 | - | CASRPSRGEAFF | TGTGCCAGCAGACCATCCCGGGGTGAAGCTTTCTTT
- | TRBJ1-1 | TRBV11-3 | TRBD1 | CASREGATEAFF | TGTGCCAGCAGGGAGGGGGCCACTGAAGCTTTCTTT
- | TRBJ2-2 | TRBV5-8 | TRBD2 | CASSLARGRAIGELFF | TGTGCCAGCAGCTTGGCCCGCGGGAGGGCCATCGGGGAGCTGTTTTTT
- | TRBJ2-1 | TRBV12-5 | TRBD1 | CASGPPGQGYNEQFF | TGTGCTAGTGGCCCCCCCGGACAGGGCTACAATGAGCAGTTCTTC
few | TRBJ2-5 | TRBV5-4 | TRBD2 | CASSLGLALETQYF | TGTGCCAGCAGCTTGGGACTAGCATTAGAGACCCAGTACTTC
- | TRBJ2-2 | TRBV9 | TRBD1 | CASSVDAGTGYTGELFF | TGTGCCAGCAGCGTAGATGCCGGGACAGGTTATACCGGGGAGCTGTTTTTT
once | TRBJ2-5 | TRBV5-4 | - | CASSSDRPGVETQYF | TGTGCCAGCAGCTCCGACAGGCCAGGTGTGGAGACCCAGTACTTC
- | TRBJ1-1 | TRBV27 | - | CASSRRPGMVRNTEAFF | TGTGCCAGCAGTAGAAGACCAGGGATGGTAAGGAACACTGAAGCTTTCTTT
- | TRBJ2-6 | TRBV2 | - | CASSDRPSGANVLTF | TGTGCCAGCAGTGACAGGCCCTCTGGGGCCAACGTCCTGACTTTC
- | TRBJ2-1 | TRBV12-5 | TRBD2 | CASGLAGGRGTEQFF | TGTGCTAGTGGTTTAGCGGGAGGGCGAGGTACTGAGCAGTTCTTC
- | TRBJ2-3 | TRBV10-1 | - | CATQRGSTDTQYF | TGCGCCACCCAACGGGGGAGCACAGATACGCAGTATTTT
- | TRBJ2-5 | TRBV20-1 | - | CSARAKETQYF | TGCAGTGCTAGGGCAAAAGAGACCCAGTACTTC
- | TRBJ2-3 | TRBV5-1 | TRBD2 | CASSFSAGGLNTQYF | TGCGCCAGCAGCTTTTCAGCGGGAGGGCTGAATACGCAGTATTTT
- | TRBJ1-1 | TRBV4-2 | - | CASSQARNTEAFF | TGTGCCAGCAGCCAAGCCAGAAACACTGAAGCTTTCTTT
- | TRBJ2-1 | TRBV10-1 | - | CASRDGNEQFF | TGCGCCAGCCGGGATGGGAATGAGCAGTTCTTC
once | TRBJ2-1 | TRBV4-1 | - | CASSLRDSAYNEQFF | TGCGCCAGCAGCTTAAGGGACTCGGCTTACAATGAGCAGTTCTTC
- | TRBJ1-4 | TRBV2 | - | CASSGGTLAEKLFF | TGTGCCAGCAGTGGTGGGACTCTCGCTGAAAAACTGTTTTTT
once | TRBJ2-1 | TRBV27 | TRBD2 | CASSQLAFSSYNEQFF | TGTGCCAGCAGTCAACTAGCGTTTAGCTCCTACAATGAGCAGTTCTTC
once | TRBJ1-1 | TRBV7-3 | TRBD1 | CASSIDRGRNEAFF | TGTGCCAGCAGCATTGACAGGGGGCGAAATGAAGCTTTCTTT
- | TRBJ2-3 | TRBV13 | - | CASSSDSRTDTQYF | TGTGCCAGCAGCTCCGACAGCCGCACAGATACGCAGTATTTT
- | TRBJ2-1 | TRBV18 | - | CASSPDTHEQFF | TGTGCCAGCTCACCAGATACACACGAACAGTTCTTC
once | TRBJ2-1 | TRBV6-5 | TRBD2 | CASSSLGLSYNEQFF | TGTGCCAGCAGCTCGCTGGGACTATCCTACAATGAGCAGTTCTTC
- | TRBJ1-4 | TRBV27 | TRBD1 | CASSPRTGVATNEKLFF | TGTGCCAGCAGTCCCCGGACAGGCGTCGCAACTAATGAAAAACTGTTTTTT
- | TRBJ1-2 | TRBV27 | - | CASSQLTRGNYGYTF | TGTGCCAGCTCCCAATTAACCAGGGGTAACTATGGCTACACCTTC
- | TRBJ2-3 | TRBV4-2 | TRBD2 | CASSRETSGSTDTQYF | TGTGCCAGCAGCCGAGAGACTAGCGGGTCCACAGATACGCAGTATTTT
- | TRBJ1-3 | TRBV5-1 | - | CASSLVGASSGNTIYF | TGCGCCAGCAGCTTGGTTGGGGCGTCCTCTGGAAACACCATATATTTT
- | TRBJ1-6 | TRBV5-4 | TRBD1 | CASSRQGNNSPLHF | TGTGCCAGCAGCCGACAGGGGAATAATTCACCCCTCCACTTT
- | TRBJ1-1 | TRBV11-2 | - | CASSSPWGGANTEAFF | TGTGCCAGCAGCTCCCCCTGGGGGGGGGCGAACACTGAAGCTTTCTTT
- | TRBJ2-3 | TRBV29-1 | TRBD1 | CSVPPGQGPDTQYF | TGCAGCGTTCCCCCAGGACAGGGGCCAGATACGCAGTATTTT
- | TRBJ2-7 | TRBV6-5 | TRBD1 | CASARTGGRDEQYF | TGTGCCAGCGCCCGGACAGGGGGCCGGGACGAGCAGTACTTC
- | TRBJ2-1 | TRBV6-6 | TRBD1 | CASSGTAGSYNEQFF | TGTGCCAGCAGTGGGACAGCCGGCTCCTACAATGAGCAGTTCTTC
once | TRBJ1-1 | TRBV6-5 | - | CASSYGGMNTEAFF | TGTGCCAGCAGTTACGGGGGCATGAACACTGAAGCTTTCTTT
- | TRBJ1-4 | TRBV7-9 | TRBD1 | CASSSRQGRDEKLFF | TGTGCCAGCAGTTCTAGACAGGGGAGGGATGAAAAACTGTTTTTT
- | TRBJ2-1 | TRBV7-3 | - | CASSLMRDSYNEQFF | TGTGCCAGCAGCTTAATGCGGGACTCCTACAATGAGCAGTTCTTC
once | TRBJ1-3 | TRBV10-1 | TRBD1 | CATRDSVNGNTIYF | TGCGCCACCCGGGACAGCGTTAATGGAAACACCATATATTTT
many | TRBJ1-1 | TRBV7-9 | TRBD1 | CASSIWDRGSNTEAFF | TGTGCCAGCAGCATCTGGGACAGGGGCTCGAACACTGAAGCTTTCTTT
- | TRBJ2-1 | TRBV18 | TRBD2 | CASSLMGLADNEQFF | TGTGCCAGCTCACTAATGGGACTAGCGGACAATGAGCAGTTCTTC
few | TRBJ2-1 | TRBV6-5 | TRBD1 | CASSYSRQGKNEQFF | TGTGCCAGCAGTTACTCGAGACAGGGTAAGAATGAGCAGTTCTTC
- | TRBJ2-3 | TRBV19 | TRBD2 | CATSQAGGSQYF | TGTGCCACCTCCCAAGCGGGAGGATCGCAGTATTTT
- | TRBJ2-5 | TRBV10-1 | - | CASSAAVQPYQETQYF | TGCGCCAGCAGCGCGGCCGTCCAGCCATACCAAGAGACCCAGTACTTC
once | TRBJ2-3 | TRBV27 | TRBD2 | CASSLYPSGGHTDTQYF | TGTGCCAGCAGTTTATACCCTAGCGGGGGGCACACAGATACGCAGTATTTT
- | TRBJ2-3 | TRBV19 | TRBD1 | CASSHRQGLSDTQYF | TGTGCCAGTAGTCACAGACAGGGGTTGTCAGATACGCAGTATTTT
- | TRBJ2-7 | TRBV9 | TRBD2 | CASSVGLAGSYEQYF | TGTGCCAGCAGCGTAGGGCTAGCGGGATCCTACGAGCAGTACTTC
- | TRBJ2-2 | TRBV28 | - | CASSFIQGSGELFF | TGTGCCAGCAGTTTTATCCAGGGGTCCGGGGAGCTGTTTTTT